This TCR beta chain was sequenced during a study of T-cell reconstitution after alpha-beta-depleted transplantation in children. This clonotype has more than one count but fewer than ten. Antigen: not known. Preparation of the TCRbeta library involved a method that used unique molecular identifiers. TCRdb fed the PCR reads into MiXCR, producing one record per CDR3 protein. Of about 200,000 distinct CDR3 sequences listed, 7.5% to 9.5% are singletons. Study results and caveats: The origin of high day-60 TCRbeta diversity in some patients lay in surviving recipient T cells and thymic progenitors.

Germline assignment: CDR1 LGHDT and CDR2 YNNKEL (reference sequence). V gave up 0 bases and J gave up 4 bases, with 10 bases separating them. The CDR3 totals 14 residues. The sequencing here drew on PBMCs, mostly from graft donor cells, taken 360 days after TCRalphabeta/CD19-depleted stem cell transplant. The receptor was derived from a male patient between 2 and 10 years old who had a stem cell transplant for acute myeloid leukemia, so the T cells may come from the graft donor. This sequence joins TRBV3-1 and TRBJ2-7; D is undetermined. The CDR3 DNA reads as TGTGCCAGCAGCCAAGATCCGCCTGGATACGAGCAGTACTTC. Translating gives CASSQDPPGYEQYF.